Shown below are 31 T cell receptor beta chains from a single sample sequenced in a study of T cell repertoires in cytomegalovirus infection. Their antigens remain unidentified. Via MiXCR, TCRdb re-called the reads, giving one row per CDR3 protein. The table lists 150,000 or so distinct CDR3 sequences, more than 25% of them singletons. The specimen comprised CD8+ T cells from cultured PBMCs, sampled from culture after CMV antigen stimulation. The source of these receptors is a human donor in good health (CMV status not recorded). Some clones in this sample may be carry-over from other donors' samples.

This clonotype was counted at least ten times. The chain has TRBV4-1 and TRBJ2-7; 9 bases map to TRBD1. With V trimmed by 1 base and J by 2 bases, 6 bases remained unmatched. The germline gives CDR1 MGHRA, CDR2 YSYEKL. The CDR3 runs 16 residues. CDR3 sequence (DNA): TGCGCCAGCAGCCAAGCGGGGGACAGGGTCACCTACGAGCAGTACTTC. Encoded protein: CASSQAGDRVTYEQYF.

In this sample, this clonotype turned up a few times. The V gene is TRBV4-1, the J gene TRBJ2-7; D may be TRBD2 (6 bases). Between the trimmed V and J ends, which lost 0 bases and 4 bases, there was a span of 10 bases. The CDR3 runs to 14 residues. Germline V CDR1 and CDR2: MGHRA, YSYEKL. CDR3 amino acids: CASSQDPGDYEQYF. In DNA, the CDR3 is TGCGCCAGCAGCCAAGATCCGGGAGATTACGAGCAGTACTTC.

This clonotype occurred a few times. The chain uses TRBV19 and TRBJ2-1, with D perhaps TRBD2 (6 bases). Trimming took 3 bases from V and 8 from J, leaving 11 bases between them. CDR3 length: 13 residues. The germline gives CDR1 LNHDA, CDR2 SQIVND (reference sequence). CDR3 DNA sequence: TGTGCCAGTAGTATGCTTAGCGGCGATGAGCAGTTCTTC. Translating gives CASSMLSGDEQFF. The full variable domain, completed using reference TRBV19 and TRBJ2-1, is DGGITQSPKYLFRKEGQNVTLSCEQNLNHDAMYWYRQDPGQGLRLIYYSQIVNDFQKGDIAEGYSVSREKKESFPLTVTSAQKNPTAFYLCASSMLSGDEQFFGPGTRLTVL.

This clonotype was counted between two and nine times. As DNA, the CDR3 is TGTGCCAGCAGCTTTGGGCAGGGGGCCTACAATGAGCAGTTCTTC. Its translation is CASSFGQGAYNEQFF. The chain is built from TRBV7-9 and TRBJ2-1; 7 nucleotides match TRBD1. This CDR3 has 15 residues. CDR1 and CDR2 (germline): SEHNR, FQNEAQ (reference sequence). J was trimmed by 2 bases and V by 3 bases; bases with no gene match: 4.

This clonotype has a count of ten or more. V and J are TRBV5-1 and TRBJ1-4; 8 bases are a match to TRBD1. Trimming cost V 6 bases and J 8 bases; bases outside gene matches: 12. This CDR3 contains 15 residues. Germline CDR1 SGHRS, CDR2 YFSETQ. The DNA of the CDR3 is TGCGCCAGCACCCTGTGGGGGACAGGAGGGGAAAAACTGTTTTTT. Translating it yields CASTLWGTGGEKLFF.

The table lists this clonotype with a few counts. The chain has TRBV4-2 and TRBJ2-3, with 11 positions matching TRBD2. The CDR3 covers 18 residues. V trimming: 1 base; J trimming: 2 bases; junction bases outside the gene matches: 8. Germline V lookup: CDR1 LGHNA, CDR2 YNFKEQ. This CDR3 reads CASSQGVLAGADTDTQYF. CDR3 nucleotide sequence: TGTGCCAGCAGCCAAGGCGTACTAGCGGGGGCCGACACAGATACGCAGTATTTT.

This chain links TRBV7-9 with TRBJ2-2; a possible D gene is TRBD1 (5 bases). Germline V gene sequence: CDR1 SEHNR, CDR2 FQNEAQ (reference sequence). V shed 0 bases and J shed 6 bases, with 11 bases lying between them. This CDR3 has 15 residues. CDR3 DNA sequence: TGTGCCAGCAGCTTAGCGCCGGCAGGGCCCGGGGAGCTGTTTTTT. This gives the protein CASSLAPAGPGELFF.

The genes are TRBV20-1 and TRBJ2-7, with 8 nucleotides matching TRBD2. The CDR3 covers 15 residues. Germline-derived CDR1 and CDR2 are DFQATT and SNEGSKA (reference sequence). V gave up 3 bases and J gave up 3 bases; unmatched junction bases: 10. CDR3: CSASTPSGWDYEQYF. DNA of the CDR3: TGCAGTGCTAGTACGCCTAGCGGGTGGGACTACGAGCAGTACTTC.

The V call is TRBV3-1, the J call TRBJ2-3; the D is unclear. V was trimmed by 0 bases and J by 7 bases, leaving 5 bases between them. Per the germline V gene, CDR1 is LGHDT and CDR2 is YNNKEL (reference sequence). The CDR3 has 12 amino acids. CDR3 DNA: TGTGCCAGCAGCCAAGATTTGAATACGCAGTATTTT. Its protein product is CASSQDLNTQYF.

The V call is TRBV28, the J call TRBJ1-1; D remains ambiguous. Trimming cost V 3 bases and J 4 bases, with 18 bases left between them. The germline V gene encodes CDR1 MDHEN and CDR2 SYDVKM. The CDR3 runs to 16 residues. In DNA, the CDR3 is TGTGCCAGCAGTTTTACGGGTAACCTCGCGGGCACTGAAGCTTTCTTT. Protein product: CASSFTGNLAGTEAFF.

This clonotype has only a few counts. V gene TRBV2 combines with J gene TRBJ1-4, with 10 bases lining up with TRBD1. Germline assignment: CDR1 SNHLY and CDR2 FYNNEI. This CDR3 region has 16 residues. V was clipped by 7 bases and J by 0 bases; unmatched bases: 5. Written as DNA, the CDR3 is TGTGCCAGCAACGACAGGGGGCAATCAACTAATGAAAAACTGTTTTTT. Protein: CASNDRGQSTNEKLFF.

This chain uses TRBV6-2 or TRBV6-3 with TRBJ2-7; the D gene is possibly TRBD2 (6 bases). V was trimmed by 2 bases and J by 3 bases, leaving 20 bases between them. CDR3 length: 17 amino acids. Per germline, CDR1 MNHEY and CDR2 SVGEGT. The CDR3 DNA sequence: TGTGCCAGCAGTTACCTGGAGGGACGGGACGGGGACTACGAGCAGTACTTC. Encoded protein: CASSYLEGRDGDYEQYF.

This clonotype has just a few counts. The chain combines TRBV6-8 with TRBJ1-1; no clear D gene. V lost 8 bases to trimming and J lost 0 bases, with 13 bases between them. The CDR3 extends over 14 amino acids. CDR1 and CDR2 from the germline V gene are MNHGY and SAAAGT. The CDR3 DNA reads as TGTGCCAGCTCGCCGGAACACATGAACACTGAAGCTTTCTTT. Protein: CASSPEHMNTEAFF.

This clonotype was detected ten times or more. J is TRBJ1-4 and V is TRBV7-6, with TRBD1 matching over 7 bases. The length of the CDR3 is 18 residues. V lost 0 bases to trimming and J lost 7 bases; unmatched junction nucleotides: 14. Germline V gene lookup returns CDR1 SGHVS and CDR2 FNYEAQ. CDR3 sequence reads: CASSLARAGGSLREKLFF. The DNA of the CDR3 is TGTGCCAGCAGCTTAGCGCGAGCAGGGGGTTCCCTCCGTGAAAAACTGTTTTTT.

This clonotype was recorded at least ten times. The rearrangement uses TRBV7-9 and TRBJ1-2; 7 bases are shared with TRBD1. The CDR3 covers 14 residues. Germline CDR1 reads SEHNR; CDR2 reads FQNEAQ (reference sequence). V lost 1 base and J lost 4; bases outside the gene matches: 3. The CDR3 nucleotides read TGTGCCAGCAGCTTAGTGGACAGGTCCTATGGCTACACCTTC. Translation gives CASSLVDRSYGYTF.

In its sample, this clonotype was seen many times. The V gene is TRBV12-3 or TRBV12-4, the J gene TRBJ1-3, with 8 bases matching TRBD1. The CDR3 covers 15 residues. V was pared by 5 bases and J by 2 bases, with 5 bases of the junction left unmatched. Here the CDR3 reads CASSLGQGAGNTIYF. In nucleotides, the CDR3 is TGTGCCAGCAGTCTTGGACAGGGCGCTGGAAACACCATATATTTT.

In this sample, this clonotype turned up many times. This chain uses TRBV7-3 with TRBJ2-3, with 9 bases fitting TRBD2. V lost 2 bases, J lost 2 bases, and 5 bases stayed unmatched. The V gene's germline CDR1 is SGHTA and CDR2 FQGTGA. The CDR3 totals 16 residues. In DNA, the CDR3 is TGTGCCAGCAGCTTAGGGCTAGCGGGGCCCACAGATACGCAGTATTTT. Translating it yields CASSLGLAGPTDTQYF.

The chain links TRBV27 to TRBJ2-5, with TRBD2 matching 11 bases. The germline CDR1 and CDR2 sequences are MNHEY and SMNVEV (reference sequence). The CDR3 is 17 amino acids. V dropped 5 bases and J dropped 3; count of bases not matched to a gene: 11. The CDR3 DNA reads TGTGCCAGCAGTCCTATCTGGCTAGCGGGGGGAAAAGAGACCCAGTACTTC. Residues: CASSPIWLAGGKETQYF.

On this clonotype: This may come from a read error, since a much larger clone is one base off. The chain recombines TRBV7-9 with TRBJ2-1; no clear D gene. Germline CDR1 SEHNR, CDR2 FQNEAQ (reference sequence). The germline V and J ends were trimmed by 2 bases and 7 bases, with 3 bases remaining between them. The CDR3 is 11 residues long. The CDR3 sequence: CASSLLNEQFF. CDR3 nucleotides: TGTGCCAGCAGCTTACTAAATGAGCAGTTCTTC.

This clonotype was seen only a few times. The chain links TRBV24-1 to TRBJ2-3; 10 nucleotides line up with TRBD2. CDR1 and CDR2 from the germline V gene are KGHDR and SFDVKD. CDR3 length equals 18 residues. The V and J ends lost 2 bases and 6 bases, in that order; junction bases with no gene match: 13. The CDR3 is CATSDSQTSGVFTDTQYF. CDR3 bases: TGTGCCACCAGTGATTCCCAAACTAGCGGGGTATTTACGGATACGCAGTATTTT.

This clonotype has only a few counts. V usage is TRBV28 and J usage is TRBJ2-7; 8 positions match TRBD2. The CDR3 has 15 amino acids. Germline trimming cut 5 bases from V and 5 bases from J; bases unmatched to any gene: 11. Germline assignment: CDR1 MDHEN and CDR2 SYDVKM. The CDR3 loop is CASSTTPGGHDEQYF. In DNA form, the CDR3 reads TGTGCCAGCAGTACGACGCCGGGGGGGCACGACGAGCAGTACTTC.

This clonotype was recorded many times. The chain recombines TRBV27 with TRBJ1-4; 7 bases are a match to TRBD1. The CDR3 covers 15 residues. Trimming took 5 bases from V and 4 from J; bases not matched to a gene: 7. Germline CDR1 MNHEY, CDR2 SMNVEV (reference sequence). CDR3 in DNA: TGTGCCAGCAGTCCAGGACAGGATTATAATGAAAAACTGTTTTTT. Its translation is CASSPGQDYNEKLFF. Together with reference TRBV27 and TRBJ1-4, the CDR3 gives the full variable domain: EAQVTQNPRYLITVTGKKLTVTCSQNMNHEYMSWYRQDPGLGLRQIYYSMNVEVTDKGDVPEGYKVSRKEKRNFPLILESPSPNQTSLYFCASSPGQDYNEKLFFGSGTQLSVL.

The chain combines TRBV19 with TRBJ1-1, with 7 bases that match TRBD1. The germline CDR1 and CDR2 sequences are LNHDA and SQIVND (reference sequence). The ends lost 4 bases at V and 2 bases at J; junction bases unmatched: 10. This CDR3 has 16 residues. DNA of the CDR3: TGTGCCAGTAGTACCCCCCGGCAGGGGGTTAACACTGAAGCTTTCTTT. Protein sequence: CASSTPRQGVNTEAFF.

This clonotype was observed a handful of times. This chain joins TRBV2 and TRBJ1-2; D unclear. V lost 7 bases, J lost 4 bases, and 10 bases lay in between. CDR3 length: 12 residues. Germline V gives CDR1 SNHLY, CDR2 FYNNEI. CDR3 coding DNA: TGTGCCAGCACCGATAGGACCTATGGCTACACCTTC. Protein product: CASTDRTYGYTF.

The chain employs TRBV2 and TRBJ2-1, with no clear D. Trimming left V 3 bases short and J 12 bases short, with 6 bases between. The CDR3 sequence is 10 residues long. Germline CDR1 SNHLY, CDR2 FYNNEI. The CDR3 DNA is TGTGCCAGCAGTGATGGGCGGCAGTTCTTC. The encoded protein is CASSDGRQFF.

This clonotype was detected a few times. A read error may account for a junction end that differs from germline. The chain combines TRBV5-1 with TRBJ2-3; D might be TRBD2 (5 bases). The CDR3 has 15 residues. CDR1 SGHRS and CDR2 YFSETQ come from the germline V gene. CDR3 bases: TGCGCCAGCAGCCTATCGGCGGAGGAAGCACAGATACGCATTTTT. Protein sequence: CASSLSAEEAQIRIF.

The chain carries TRBV28 and TRBJ2-7, with no clear D. CDR3 size: 13 residues. Trimming removed 7 bases from V and 6 bases from J, with 16 bases in between. Germline CDR1 and CDR2: MDHEN and SYDVKM. The CDR3 DNA reads TGTGCCAGCAACCCCAGGATTACCCCCGAGCAGTACTTC. Translation: CASNPRITPEQYF. Complete variable domain (other parts from reference TRBV28 and TRBJ2-7): DVKVTQSSRYLVKRTGEKVFLECVQDMDHENMFWYRQDPGLGLRLIYFSYDVKMKEKGDIPEGYSVSREKKERFSLILESASTNQTSMYLCASNPRITPEQYFGPGTRLTVT.

This clonotype was counted a few times. The genes are TRBV6-2 or TRBV6-3 and TRBJ2-7; either TRBD1 or TRBD2 may fit D (5 bases each). Germline CDR1 MNHEY, CDR2 SVGEGT. This CDR3 region has 13 residues. V was trimmed by 10 bases and J by 0 bases, leaving 13 bases between them. The CDR3 spells CATTGTDSYEQYF. CDR3 DNA: TGTGCCACCACCGGGACGGACTCCTACGAGCAGTACTTC.

This clonotype was seen many times. The DNA of the CDR3 is TGTGCCACCGGGACAGGGAGTTTCTACGAGCAGTACTTC. It encodes CATGTGSFYEQYF. V is TRBV12-3 or TRBV12-4 and J is TRBJ2-7; 9 bases fit TRBD1. The CDR3 length is 13 residues. The junction had 7 bases not matched to a gene; V was cut back by 10 bases and J by 3 bases.

The rearrangement uses TRBV7-2 and TRBJ2-1, with a tentative D call TRBD1 (5 bases). Per germline, CDR1 SGHTA and CDR2 FQGNSA. The CDR3 has 18 residues. Trimming took 2 bases from V and 0 from J, leaving 17 bases between them. The CDR3 coding sequence is TGTGCCAGCAGCTTAAGCCGAACAGGAGATAGCTCCTACAATGAGCAGTTCTTC. Its protein is CASSLSRTGDSSYNEQFF.

V and J are TRBV25-1 and TRBJ2-7, with TRBD1 matching over 12 bases. Germline-derived CDR1 and CDR2 are MGHDK and SYGVNS. The length of the CDR3 is 16 residues. V shed 2 bases and J 5 bases; nucleotides not matched to a gene: 7. CDR3 DNA: TGTGCCAGCAGTGAACCGGGACAGGGGGCATCCCACGAGCAGTACTTC. The encoded protein is CASSEPGQGASHEQYF.